The 18 T cell receptor beta chains given below trace back to one sample, sequenced in a study of blood T cell repertoires in COVID-19. This table comes from immunoSEQ multiplex PCR, and its TCRdb copy is limited to in-frame clones, with some not included. The data show approximately 15,000 clones, over 75% seen once. Source material: peripheral blood. These receptors were taken from a man in his fifties with active COVID-19.

V is TRBV6-2 or TRBV6-3 and J is TRBJ2-1, with D possibly matching TRBD1 (6 bases). The CDR3 extends over 16 amino acids. CDR1 and CDR2 from the germline V gene are MNHEY and SVGEGT. Trimming shortened V by 3 bases and J by 6 bases, and 18 bases separated the two germline ends. The chain's CDR3 is CASSYSLPGDGNEQFF. CDR3 coding DNA: TGTGCCAGCAGTTATTCCCTTCCAGGGGACGGCAATGAGCAGTTCTTC.

This sequence joins TRBV19 and TRBJ2-1; TRBD2 matches at 7 bases. Germline CDR1 LNHDA, CDR2 SQIVND (reference sequence). The CDR3 runs 16 residues. The junction had 9 bases not matched to a gene; V was cut back by 7 bases and J by 0 bases. DNA of the CDR3: TGTGCCAGTACCGCGTCTCGCGGGAGCTCCTACAATGAGCAGTTCTTC. Amino acid sequence: CASTASRGSSYNEQFF.

This clone has just a few counts. Written as DNA, the CDR3 is TGCGCCAGCAGCCAGGGATACTACGAGCAGTACTTC. It codes for CASSQGYYEQYF. The chain combines TRBV5-1 with TRBJ2-7, with D possibly TRBD1 on 5 matching bases. From germline, CDR1 is SGHRS and CDR2 YFSETQ. The CDR3 length is 12 residues. The V end was cut by 4 bases, the J end by 3 bases, with 8 bases between.

This chain connects TRBV5-3 to TRBJ1-2, with 11 bases fitting TRBD1. TRBV5-3 is designated an ORF whose function remains uncertain. The CDR3 extends over 16 amino acids. The V and J ends lost 0 bases and 5 bases, in that order; junction bases with no gene match: 6. The CDR3 nucleotides read TGTGCCAGAAGCTTGGCCGCGGGGACAGGGGGTTATGGCTACACCTTC. Its protein product is CARSLAAGTGGYGYTF.

The chain joins TRBV7-9 to TRBJ1-5, with D possibly being TRBD1 (6 bases). V was trimmed by 2 bases and J by 2 bases, leaving 10 bases between them. CDR3 length: 15 residues. CDR1 is SEHNR, CDR2 FQNEAQ, per germline (reference sequence). CDR3 in DNA: TGTGCCAGCAGCTTAACAGGGCAGGGCAATCAGCCCCAGCATTTT. Its protein product is CASSLTGQGNQPQHF.

The genes are TRBV28 and TRBJ2-2; 9 nucleotides line up with TRBD1. This CDR3 spans 15 amino acids. The J segment lost 7 bases and the V segment lost 6 bases, leaving 9 bases of the junction unmatched. Per the germline V gene, CDR1 is MDHEN and CDR2 is SYDVKM. The CDR3 reads CASRLGGQGNGELFF. The DNA for the CDR3 is TGTGCCAGCAGACTTGGGGGACAGGGCAACGGGGAGCTGTTTTTT.

The rearrangement joins TRBV6-4 to TRBJ2-5, with unresolved D. Germline CDR1 MRHNA, CDR2 SNTAGT. Between the trimmed V and J ends, which lost 5 bases and 4 bases, there was a span of 11 bases. The CDR3 spans 13 residues. CDR3 coding DNA: TGTGCCAGCAGTCCCGAGTTGTCAGAGACCCAGTACTTC. Translating it yields CASSPELSETQYF.

This clone was seen once. The chain recombines TRBV11-3 with TRBJ1-1; 7 bases are a match to TRBD1. This CDR3 spans 14 amino acids. V gave up 4 bases and J gave up 1 base; unmatched junction bases: 3. Germline CDR1 reads SGHNT; CDR2 reads YENEEA. This CDR3 reads CASSSGQANTEAFF. In nucleotides, the CDR3 is TGTGCCAGCAGCTCAGGACAGGCGAACACTGAAGCTTTCTTT.

The chain joins TRBV2 to TRBJ1-2; D might be TRBD1 (6 bases). Looked up from germline, CDR1 is SNHLY and CDR2 is FYNNEI. V was shortened by 7 bases and J by 6 bases, with 21 bases between the two germline ends. The CDR3 extends over 15 amino acids. The DNA of the CDR3 is TGTGCCAGCAAGGGGCGCGTAAGGGGGGGAGATGGCTACACCTTC. It specifies CASKGRVRGGDGYTF. The full variable domain, its missing parts supplied by reference TRBV2 and TRBJ1-2, is EPEVTQTPSHQVTQMGQEVILRCVPISNHLYFYWYRQILGQKVEFLVSFYNNEISEKSEIFDDQFSVERPDGSNFTLKIRSTKLEDSAMYFCASKGRVRGGDGYTFGSGTRLTVV.

The chain has TRBV5-6 and TRBJ2-1; D is perhaps TRBD2 (5 bases). The CDR3 has 14 amino acids. CDR1 and CDR2 from the germline V gene are SGHDT and YYEEEE. Trimming stripped 0 bases from V and 3 bases from J, with 7 bases between. The CDR3 spells CASSLELDYNEQFF. The CDR3 DNA follows: TGTGCCAGCAGCTTGGAACTAGACTACAATGAGCAGTTCTTC.

The chain is built from TRBV4-1 and TRBJ1-5; 7 nucleotides agree with TRBD1. The V segment lost 6 bases and the J segment 0 bases; nucleotides outside the gene matches: 11. The length of the CDR3 is 17 residues. The germline gives CDR1 MGHRA, CDR2 YSYEKL. CDR3 residues: CASSPEGQQISNQPQHF. CDR3 nucleotides: TGCGCCAGCAGTCCCGAGGGACAGCAGATTAGCAATCAGCCCCAGCATTTT.

This clone has just a few counts. The chain uses TRBV28 and TRBJ1-4; D is unclear. The V and J ends lost 7 bases and 8 bases respectively, with 14 bases between them. CDR1 is MDHEN and CDR2 is SYDVKM in the germline V gene. The length of the CDR3 is 13 residues. Written as DNA, the CDR3 is TGTGCCAGCAATTATATCGGGAACGAAAAACTGTTTTTT. This sequence encodes CASNYIGNEKLFF.

The chain carries TRBV9 and TRBJ2-5; D not resolved. V was cut by 0 bases and J by 5 bases, with 11 bases left in between. The CDR3 runs to 14 residues. The germline V gene has CDR1 SGDLS and CDR2 YYNGEE. The CDR3 loop reads CASSVGSLEETQYF. The CDR3 DNA is TGTGCCAGCAGCGTAGGTAGCCTGGAGGAGACCCAGTACTTC.

This chain joins TRBV27 and TRBJ2-5; the match to TRBD1 covers 7 bases. The CDR3 is 16 amino acids. After removal of 8 bases from V and 6 bases from J, the junction contained 18 bases not matched to a gene. Germline loops: CDR1 MNHEY, CDR2 SMNVEV (reference sequence). In nucleotides, the CDR3 is TGTGCCAGCCAAGCAAGCAAGACAGGGCTCATGAAGACCCAGTACTTC. This codes for CASQASKTGLMKTQYF.

This chain uses TRBV4-2 with TRBJ1-2; D remains unclear. Germline lookup yields CDR1 LGHNA and CDR2 YNFKEQ. With 4 bases removed from V and 7 bases from J, the gap between germline ends came to 19 bases. CDR3 size: 15 residues. CDR3 nucleotide sequence: TGTGCCAGCAGCCCCCCCTCGACATTCCAAGGTGGCTACACCTTC. This sequence encodes CASSPPSTFQGGYTF.

This sequence joins TRBV24-1 and TRBJ2-2; weak D call: TRBD2 (5 bases). CDR1 and CDR2 from the germline V gene are KGHDR and SFDVKD. CDR3 length equals 15 residues. V was trimmed by 1 base and J by 5 bases, leaving 10 bases between them. CDR3 residues: CATSDLSGFTGELFF. The DNA of the CDR3 is TGTGCCACCAGTGATTTATCGGGATTTACCGGGGAGCTGTTTTTT.

The CDR3 region is CASSLVGTGDNEQFF. The CDR3 DNA follows: TGTGCCAGCAGCTTAGTCGGGACAGGGGACAATGAGCAGTTCTTC. The V and J genes are TRBV7-2 and TRBJ2-1; 10 positions agree with TRBD1. The germline CDR1 and CDR2 sequences are SGHTA and FQGNSA. After removal of 1 base from V and 5 bases from J, the junction contained 2 bases not matched to a gene. CDR3 size: 15 residues.

The V call is TRBV7-9, the J call TRBJ1-1; 9 nucleotides align to TRBD1. The CDR3 spans 16 residues. Germline CDR1 reads SEHNR; CDR2 reads FQNEAQ (reference sequence). Trimming cost V 5 bases and J 3 bases; bases outside gene matches: 10. The CDR3 spells CASSLSGQGKDTEAFF. The DNA of the CDR3 is TGTGCCAGCAGCCTATCCGGACAGGGGAAGGACACTGAAGCTTTCTTT.